A selection of T cell receptor beta chains follows, all from one sample in a study of blood T cell repertoires in COVID-19. The protocol was immunoSEQ multiplex PCR, while the TCRdb copy is restricted to in-frame clones and leaves out a portion. This sample has under 80,000 clones, with 86% found just once. Sequencing was carried out using peripheral blood. The receptors come from a man in his sixties or seventies with active COVID-19. Both conserved end residues are part of each CDR3. Each record gives: D gene, J gene, clone size, V gene, CDR3 protein, CDR3 DNA. A D gene is named only where the DNA matches it firmly. Not every row has a clone size; where given, it reads once, few, many or a size class.

TRBD2	TRBJ2-1	once	TRBV10-3	CAISESGLPPGNEQFF	TGTGCCATCAGTGAGTCGGGACTACCCCCCGGCAATGAGCAGTTCTTC
.	TRBJ1-3	once	TRBV20-1	CSASSGRAGNTIYF	TGCAGTGCTAGTTCCGGGAGGGCTGGAAACACCATATATTTT
TRBD2	TRBJ2-1	once	TRBV18	CASSPTSGNEQFF	TGTGCCAGCTCCCCGACTAGCGGGAATGAGCAGTTCTTC
.	TRBJ2-7	.	TRBV19	CASSIQQGRKEQYF	TGTGCCAGTAGTATCCAGCAGGGGCGTAAGGAGCAGTACTTC
.	TRBJ2-1	few	TRBV4-3	CASSPGTPAGNEQFF	TGCGCCAGCAGCCCCGGGACTCCGGCGGGCAATGAGCAGTTCTTC
TRBD2	TRBJ2-3	.	TRBV3-1/TRBV3-2	CASSHGTTSNKTDTQYF	TGTGCCAGCAGCCATGGGACTACTTCCAACAAAACAGATACGCAGTATTTT
TRBD1	TRBJ2-5	.	TRBV5-1	CASSLGTTGGGETQYF	TGCGCCAGCAGCTTGGGGACGACAGGGGGTGGGGAGACCCAGTACTTC
.	TRBJ2-1	.	TRBV7-2	CASSAGPGRNEQFF	TGTGCCAGCAGCGCGGGGCCAGGCCGCAATGAGCAGTTCTTC
TRBD1	TRBJ2-3	.	TRBV10-1	CASSDPTQGFVTDTQYF	TGCGCCAGCAGTGACCCTACACAGGGGTTTGTAACAGATACGCAGTATTTT
.	TRBJ1-2	.	TRBV12-3/TRBV12-4	CASSLGGTYGYTF	TGTGCCAGCAGTTTGGGGGGGACCTATGGCTACACCTTC
.	TRBJ1-5	.	TRBV4-1	CASSQALVGGGKPQHF	TGCGCCAGCAGCCAGGCCCTGGTCGGGGGTGGGAAGCCCCAGCATTTT
.	TRBJ2-7	.	TRBV27	CASSPGTSIHEQYF	TGTGCCAGCAGCCCCGGGACATCCATCCACGAGCAGTACTTC
TRBD1	TRBJ1-2	.	TRBV4-1	CASSPRGLGYGYTF	TGCGCCAGCAGCCCGAGGGGGCTGGGGTATGGCTACACCTTC
TRBD2	TRBJ2-1	.	TRBV2	CASSRTSGGSSYNEQFF	TGTGCCAGCAGCAGGACTAGCGGGGGGAGCTCCTACAATGAGCAGTTCTTC
.	TRBJ1-2	.	TRBV7-8	CASRGSGDGYTF	TGTGCCAGCAGGGGGTCAGGGGATGGCTACACCTTC
TRBD2	TRBJ2-1	.	TRBV15	CATSRLASGPRGNEQFF	TGTGCCACCAGCAGATTGGCTAGCGGCCCTAGGGGCAATGAGCAGTTCTTC
TRBD1	TRBJ2-2	.	TRBV5-4	CASSLRQGVGTGELFF	TGTGCCAGCAGCTTGAGGCAGGGGGTGGGCACCGGGGAGCTGTTTTTT
.	TRBJ2-6	once	TRBV7-2	CASSPGGPGANVLTF	TGTGCCAGCAGCCCGGGGGGCCCTGGGGCCAACGTCCTGACTTTC
.	TRBJ2-1	.	TRBV6-5	CASSRGLPNEQFF	TGTGCCAGCAGCCGCGGGCTCCCAAATGAGCAGTTCTTC
.	TRBJ1-1	.	TRBV5-8	CASSWGPGLGTEAFF	TGTGCCAGCAGCTGGGGCCCCGGCCTCGGGACTGAAGCTTTCTTT